These T cell receptor beta chains were read from a single sample in a study of control samples from healthy donors and cancer patients. The data were produced by immunoSEQ multiplex PCR, yet TCRdb's version contains in-frame clones alone and is incomplete. The sample includes 150,000 or so clones, about 90% of them seen just once. The sequenced sample was blood. The receptors shown here come from a woman aged 50 to 65 in good health. Each CDR3 is given with its conserved first and last residue. Fields, in order: V gene, J gene, CDR3 protein.

v_gene: TRBV27; j_gene: TRBJ1-1; CDR3aa: CASSRQGPNTEAFF
v_gene: TRBV7-2; j_gene: TRBJ2-2; CDR3aa: CASSLDRRRLFF
v_gene: TRBV12-3/TRBV12-4; j_gene: TRBJ1-1; CDR3aa: CASSLHPFGTAFF
v_gene: TRBV7-9; j_gene: TRBJ1-2; CDR3aa: CASSPTVSGYGYTF
v_gene: TRBV6-1; j_gene: TRBJ1-5; CDR3aa: CASSEQGSQPQHF
v_gene: TRBV14; j_gene: TRBJ2-3; CDR3aa: CASSQGLASGSSNTQYF
v_gene: TRBV29-1; j_gene: TRBJ1-2; CDR3aa: CSAQRGGAIGYTF
v_gene: TRBV7-9; j_gene: TRBJ2-7; CDR3aa: CASSFDRALYEQYF
v_gene: TRBV28; j_gene: TRBJ1-1; CDR3aa: CASSYGSRNTEAFF
v_gene: TRBV5-5; j_gene: TRBJ2-3; CDR3aa: CASSLGTGMPDTQYF
v_gene: TRBV5-6; j_gene: TRBJ1-1; CDR3aa: CASSWGTVAEAFF
v_gene: TRBV4-1; j_gene: TRBJ1-5; CDR3aa: CASSQDYGGGISNWPQHF
v_gene: TRBV29-1; j_gene: TRBJ2-7; CDR3aa: CSAQGGLPYEQYF
v_gene: TRBV7-8; j_gene: TRBJ1-5; CDR3aa: CASRAGASNQPQHF
v_gene: TRBV3-1/TRBV3-2; j_gene: TRBJ2-1; CDR3aa: CASLGPGENSYNEQFF
v_gene: TRBV16; j_gene: TRBJ1-3; CDR3aa: CASRDTRASGNTIYF
v_gene: TRBV27; j_gene: TRBJ2-7; CDR3aa: CASSLSTGGSYEQYF
v_gene: TRBV4-2; j_gene: TRBJ1-3; CDR3aa: CASSQVQVNSGNTIYF
v_gene: TRBV6-5; j_gene: TRBJ1-1; CDR3aa: CASTLDRLNTEAFF
v_gene: TRBV6-5; j_gene: TRBJ2-3; CDR3aa: CASKLGVGITDTQYF
v_gene: TRBV4-1; j_gene: TRBJ2-7; CDR3aa: CASSQAVLGHADEQYF
v_gene: TRBV5-1; j_gene: TRBJ1-2; CDR3aa: CASSSEGGGSGYTF
v_gene: TRBV29-1; j_gene: TRBJ2-1; CDR3aa: CSVEGWGASYNEQFF
v_gene: TRBV28; j_gene: TRBJ2-3; CDR3aa: CAYGERADTQYF
v_gene: TRBV12-3/TRBV12-4; j_gene: TRBJ2-1; CDR3aa: CASSLPNSNEQFF
v_gene: TRBV11-2; j_gene: TRBJ1-2; CDR3aa: CASSPGDSNYGYTF
v_gene: TRBV3-1/TRBV3-2; j_gene: TRBJ2-7; CDR3aa: CASSRQGATYEQYF
v_gene: TRBV2; j_gene: TRBJ1-3; CDR3aa: CASGPGQIGNTIYF
v_gene: TRBV28; j_gene: TRBJ1-1; CDR3aa: CASSPGQGAPSEAFF
v_gene: TRBV28; j_gene: TRBJ1-6; CDR3aa: CASSLPGIVHF
v_gene: TRBV30; j_gene: TRBJ1-5; CDR3aa: CAWSWAGNGQPQHF
v_gene: TRBV27; j_gene: TRBJ1-1; CDR3aa: CASSLRDSSEAFF
v_gene: TRBV5-4; j_gene: TRBJ1-6; CDR3aa: CASSLTNNSPLHF
v_gene: TRBV5-1; j_gene: TRBJ1-2; CDR3aa: CASSLASGRGYGYTF
v_gene: TRBV7-8; j_gene: TRBJ2-5; CDR3aa: CASSLLGGRQETQYF
v_gene: TRBV10-3; j_gene: TRBJ2-5; CDR3aa: CAISDGQQETQYF
v_gene: TRBV11-2; j_gene: TRBJ1-2; CDR3aa: CASSPRGTGGTYGYTF
v_gene: TRBV3-1/TRBV3-2; j_gene: TRBJ1-2; CDR3aa: CASSQLGDGYTF
v_gene: TRBV12-3/TRBV12-4; j_gene: TRBJ1-1; CDR3aa: CASSPTGNTEAFF
v_gene: TRBV13; j_gene: TRBJ2-7; CDR3aa: CASSLGLEQGAMQYF
v_gene: TRBV20-1; j_gene: TRBJ1-6; CDR3aa: CSASRAGGNSPLHF
v_gene: TRBV28; j_gene: TRBJ2-3; CDR3aa: CASSLGRAGGHTDTQYF
v_gene: TRBV4-1; j_gene: TRBJ2-3; CDR3aa: CASSQGPSTDTQYF
v_gene: TRBV5-1; j_gene: TRBJ1-4; CDR3aa: CASSWGQGANEKLFF
v_gene: TRBV20-1; j_gene: TRBJ1-2; CDR3aa: CSKDGYTF
v_gene: TRBV21-1; j_gene: TRBJ1-6; CDR3aa: CASSAIQGHNSPLHF